This T cell receptor beta chain was captured by sequencing in a study of T cell responses to AZD1222 COVID-19 vaccine. Study-wide points: Regions left unmutated in variants are reportedly the target of nearly half of spike-specific TCRs. Spike-spanning, vaccine-associated CD4 TCRs were dominant at 160-218 and 743-854.

The protocol was immunoSEQ multiplex PCR, while the TCRdb copy is restricted to in-frame clones and leaves out a portion. Here the sample spans under 150,000 clones, roughly 90% being singletons. About this clone itself: Its antigen is not known.

Sample: peripheral blood, taken on day 0 of AZD1222 vaccination. This receptor was obtained from an adult in good health.

CDR3 sequence (DNA): TGTGCCAGCAGCTCTTCGGCGAGCTCCTACAATGAGCAGTTCTTC. This translates into CASSSSASSYNEQFF. The chain recombines TRBV6-2 or TRBV6-3 with TRBJ2-1; no clear D. Germline CDR1 MNHEY, CDR2 SVGEGT. This CDR3 contains 15 residues. V was clipped by 6 bases and J by 0 bases, with 12 bases between them.